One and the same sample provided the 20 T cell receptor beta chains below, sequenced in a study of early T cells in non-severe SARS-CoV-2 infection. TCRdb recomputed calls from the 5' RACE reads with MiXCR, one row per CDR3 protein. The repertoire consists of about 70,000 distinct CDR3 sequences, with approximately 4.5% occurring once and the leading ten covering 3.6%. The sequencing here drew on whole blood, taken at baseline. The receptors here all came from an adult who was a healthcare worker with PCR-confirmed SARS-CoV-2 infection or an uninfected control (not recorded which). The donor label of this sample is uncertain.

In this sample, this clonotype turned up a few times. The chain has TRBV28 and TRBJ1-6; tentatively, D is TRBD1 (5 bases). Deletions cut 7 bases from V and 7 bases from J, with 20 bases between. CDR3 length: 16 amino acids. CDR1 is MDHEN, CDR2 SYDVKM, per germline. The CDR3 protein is CASIPGGGSLNSPLHF. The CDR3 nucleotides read TGTGCCAGCATCCCCGGGGGTGGCAGCCTAAATTCACCCCTCCACTTT.

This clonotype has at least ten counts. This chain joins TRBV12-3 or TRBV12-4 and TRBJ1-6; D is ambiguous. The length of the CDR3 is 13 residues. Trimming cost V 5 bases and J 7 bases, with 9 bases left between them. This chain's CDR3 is CASSNNRNSPLHF. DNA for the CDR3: TGTGCCAGCAGTAACAATAGAAATTCACCCCTCCACTTT.

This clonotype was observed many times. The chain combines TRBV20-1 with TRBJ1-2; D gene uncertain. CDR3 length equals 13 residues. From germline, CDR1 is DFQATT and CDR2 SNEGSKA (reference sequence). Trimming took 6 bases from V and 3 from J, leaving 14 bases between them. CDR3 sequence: CSAIPLGYYGYTF. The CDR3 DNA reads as TGCAGTGCGATACCGTTAGGGTACTATGGCTACACCTTC.

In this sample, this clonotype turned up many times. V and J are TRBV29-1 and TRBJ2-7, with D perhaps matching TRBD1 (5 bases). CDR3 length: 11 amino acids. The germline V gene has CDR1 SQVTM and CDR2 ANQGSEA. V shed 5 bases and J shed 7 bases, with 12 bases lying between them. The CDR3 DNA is TGCAGCGTTCGCAGGGTTCGAGAGCAGTACTTC. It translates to CSVRRVREQYF.

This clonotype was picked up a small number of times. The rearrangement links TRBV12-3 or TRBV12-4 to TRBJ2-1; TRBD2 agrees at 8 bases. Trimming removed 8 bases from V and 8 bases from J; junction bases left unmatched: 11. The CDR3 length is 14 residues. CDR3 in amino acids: CASGTGGLTYEQFF. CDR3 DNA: TGTGCCAGCGGGACGGGGGGGCTCACCTATGAGCAGTTCTTC.

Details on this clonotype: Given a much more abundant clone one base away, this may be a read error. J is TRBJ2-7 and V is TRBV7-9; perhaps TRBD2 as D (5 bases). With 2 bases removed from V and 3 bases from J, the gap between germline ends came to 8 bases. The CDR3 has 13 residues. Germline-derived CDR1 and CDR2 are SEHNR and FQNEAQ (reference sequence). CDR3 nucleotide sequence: TGTGCCAGCAGCTTATTAGCGTGCTACGAGCAGTACTTC. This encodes CASSLLACYEQYF.

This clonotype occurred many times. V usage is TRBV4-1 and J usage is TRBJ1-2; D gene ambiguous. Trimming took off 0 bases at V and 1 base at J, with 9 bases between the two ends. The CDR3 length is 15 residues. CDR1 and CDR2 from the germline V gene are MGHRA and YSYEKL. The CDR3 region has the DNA TGCGCCAGCAGCCAAGATCTACAGATTAACTATGGCTACACCTTC. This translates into CASSQDLQINYGYTF.

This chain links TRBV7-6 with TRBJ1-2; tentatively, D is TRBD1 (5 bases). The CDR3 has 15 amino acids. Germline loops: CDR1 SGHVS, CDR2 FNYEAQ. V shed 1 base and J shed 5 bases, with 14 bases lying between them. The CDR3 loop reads CASSLEGREGYGYTF. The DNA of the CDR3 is TGTGCCAGCAGCTTAGAGGGCAGGGAAGGATATGGCTACACCTTC.

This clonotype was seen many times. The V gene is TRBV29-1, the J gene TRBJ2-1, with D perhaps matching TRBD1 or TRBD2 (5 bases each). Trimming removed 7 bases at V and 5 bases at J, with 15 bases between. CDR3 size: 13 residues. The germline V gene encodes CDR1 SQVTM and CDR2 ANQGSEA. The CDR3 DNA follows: TGCAGCGCACATACCGGGACCCACAATGAGCAGTTCTTC. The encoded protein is CSAHTGTHNEQFF.

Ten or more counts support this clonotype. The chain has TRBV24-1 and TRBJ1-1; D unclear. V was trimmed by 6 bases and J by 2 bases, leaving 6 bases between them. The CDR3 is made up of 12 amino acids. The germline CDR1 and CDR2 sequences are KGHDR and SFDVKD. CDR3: CATSLANTEAFF. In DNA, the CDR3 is TGTGCCACCAGTTTAGCCAACACTGAAGCTTTCTTT.

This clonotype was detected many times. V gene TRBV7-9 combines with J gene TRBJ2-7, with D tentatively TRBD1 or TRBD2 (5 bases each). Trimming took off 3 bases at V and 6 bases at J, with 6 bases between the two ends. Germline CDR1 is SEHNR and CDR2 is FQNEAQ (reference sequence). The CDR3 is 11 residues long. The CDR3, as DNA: TGTGCCAGCAGCTTTGGGGGCGAGCAGTACTTC. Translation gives CASSFGGEQYF.

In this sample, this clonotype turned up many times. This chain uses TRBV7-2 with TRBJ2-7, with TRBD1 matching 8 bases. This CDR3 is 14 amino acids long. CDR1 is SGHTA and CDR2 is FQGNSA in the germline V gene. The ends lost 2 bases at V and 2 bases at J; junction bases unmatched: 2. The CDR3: CASSLQQGAYEQYF. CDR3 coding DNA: TGTGCCAGCAGCTTACAACAGGGGGCCTACGAGCAGTACTTC.

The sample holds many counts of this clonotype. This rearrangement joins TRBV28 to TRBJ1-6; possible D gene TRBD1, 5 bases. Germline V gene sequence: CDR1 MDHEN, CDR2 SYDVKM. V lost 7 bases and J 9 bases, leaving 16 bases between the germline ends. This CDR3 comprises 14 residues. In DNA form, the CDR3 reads TGTGCCAGCATTCCTCAGGGCCTGACTTCACCCCTCCACTTT. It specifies CASIPQGLTSPLHF.

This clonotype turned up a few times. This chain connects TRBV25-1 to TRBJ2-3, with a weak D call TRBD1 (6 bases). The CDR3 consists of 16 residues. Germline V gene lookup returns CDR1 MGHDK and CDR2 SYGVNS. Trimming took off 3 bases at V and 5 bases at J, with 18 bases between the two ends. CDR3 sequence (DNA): TGTGCCAGCAGTGAGTCTAGAGGGTGGGACAAAGATACGCAGTATTTT. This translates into CASSESRGWDKDTQYF.

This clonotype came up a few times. CDR3 residues: CASSYVKDNSPLHF. The CDR3, as DNA: TGTGCCAGCAGTTACGTGAAGGATAATTCACCCCTCCACTTT. This chain uses TRBV6-2 or TRBV6-3 with TRBJ1-6; D ambiguous. Per the germline V gene, CDR1 is MNHEY and CDR2 is SVGEGT. The length of the CDR3 is 14 residues. V dropped 2 bases and J dropped 5 bases, with 7 bases sitting between them.

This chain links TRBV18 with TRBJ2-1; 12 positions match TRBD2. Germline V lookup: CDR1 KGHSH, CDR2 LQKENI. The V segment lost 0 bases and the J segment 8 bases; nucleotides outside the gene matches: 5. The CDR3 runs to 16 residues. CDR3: CASSPPVLAGGDEQFF. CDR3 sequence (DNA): TGTGCCAGCTCACCACCGGTCCTAGCGGGGGGGGATGAGCAGTTCTTC.

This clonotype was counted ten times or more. As DNA, the CDR3 is TGTGCCAGCAGCTTAGGTAGGGGCTCCCATCAGCCCCAGCATTTT. Protein sequence: CASSLGRGSHQPQHF. The rearrangement links TRBV13 to TRBJ1-5; TRBD1 is a possible D gene (5 bases). The germline V gene has CDR1 PRHDT and CDR2 FYEKMQ (reference sequence). The CDR3 is 15 amino acids. The V gene lost 0 bases and the J gene lost 5 bases, with 11 bases spanning the gap.

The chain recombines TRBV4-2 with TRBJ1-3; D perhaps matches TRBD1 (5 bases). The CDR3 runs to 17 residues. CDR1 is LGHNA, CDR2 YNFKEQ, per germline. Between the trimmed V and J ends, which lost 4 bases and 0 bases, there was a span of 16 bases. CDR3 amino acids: CASSPLRGDASGNTIYF. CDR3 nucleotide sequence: TGTGCCAGCAGCCCCCTCCGAGGGGATGCCTCTGGAAACACCATATATTTT.

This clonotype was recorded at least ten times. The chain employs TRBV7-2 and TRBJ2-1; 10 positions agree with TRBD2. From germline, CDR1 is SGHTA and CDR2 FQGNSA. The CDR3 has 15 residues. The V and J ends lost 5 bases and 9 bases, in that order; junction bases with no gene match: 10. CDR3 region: CASSPSASGGGEQFF. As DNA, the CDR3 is TGTGCCAGCAGCCCGTCGGCTAGCGGGGGTGGTGAGCAGTTCTTC.

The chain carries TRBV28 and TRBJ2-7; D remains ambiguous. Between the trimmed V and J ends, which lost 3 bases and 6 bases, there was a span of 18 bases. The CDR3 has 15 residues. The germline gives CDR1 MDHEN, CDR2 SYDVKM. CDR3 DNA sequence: TGTGCCAGCAGTTTTCTGTCGCGTAACAATCGCGAGCAGTACTTC. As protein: CASSFLSRNNREQYF.